These T cell receptor beta chains were read from a single sample in a study of T cells in Graves' hyperthyroidism and ophthalmopathy. TCRdb independently ran MiXCR on the multiplex PCR reads; one entry per CDR3 protein. The sample includes hundreds of thousands of distinct CDR3 sequences, under 15% of them seen just once. The sequenced sample consisted of blood. The receptor source for this set is a man in his late teens or twenties with Graves' ophthalmopathy. Each CDR3 is given with its conserved first and last residue. The D gene is left open where the match is weak. Clone size, where shown, is once, few, many, or a class for clones that have expanded.

>-|TRBJ2-1|TRBV27|13|many
TGTGCCAGCAGGTTGACAGTTCTCAATGAGCAGTTCTTC
CASRLTVLNEQFF
>-|TRBJ2-2|TRBV4-1|12|few
TGCGCCAGCAGCCAATTAGGGGGAGAGCTGCTTTTT
CASSQLGGELLF
>-|TRBJ2-2|TRBV5-1|15|many
TGCGCCAGCAGCTACCGAGCCGTGGGAACCGGGGAGCTGTTTTTT
CASSYRAVGTGELFF
>TRBD2|TRBJ2-5|TRBV3-1|15|few
TGTGCCAGCAGACAACTAGCGGGAGGGCCTGAGACCCAGTACTTC
CASRQLAGGPETQYF
>-|TRBJ1-5|TRBV10-1|15|many
TGCGCCAGCAGCGCAGGGATCTCGAGCAATCAGCCCCAGCATTTT
CASSAGISSNQPQHF
>TRBD2|TRBJ2-1|TRBV20-1|15|-
TGCAGTGCTTCCCCTTGGGCGGGAGGTTTAAATGAGCAGTTCTTC
CSASPWAGGLNEQFF
>TRBD1|TRBJ2-1|TRBV20-1|21|few
TGCAGTGCCCCCCAAGGGACAGGGGGCGGGCGGGGGGAAAACTCCTACAATGAGCAGTTCTTC
CSAPQGTGGGRGENSYNEQFF
>TRBD1|TRBJ2-7|TRBV10-1|15|many
TGCGCCAGCAGTGAAGGCTGGACAGGGAGATCCGAGCAGTACTTC
CASSEGWTGRSEQYF
>TRBD1|TRBJ2-1|TRBV24-1|16|few
TGTGCCACCAGTGATCCAGGGACAGGGGCTATTAATGAGCAGTTCTTC
CATSDPGTGAINEQFF
>TRBD1|TRBJ2-7|TRBV19|16|many
TGTGCCAGTAGTCCCCCGGGACAGGTGGTCCCCTACGAGCAGTACTTC
CASSPPGQVVPYEQYF
>-|TRBJ2-1|TRBV12-3/TRBV12-4|16|many
TGTGCCAGCAGTCCTGAATATGGGCTGCCGGGGAATGAGCAGTTCTTC
CASSPEYGLPGNEQFF
>-|TRBJ2-1|TRBV6-2/TRBV6-3|12|-
TGTGCCAGCGCCAGGGGAGCCGGAGAGCAGTTCTTC
CASARGAGEQFF
>TRBD1|TRBJ1-2|TRBV7-9|13|many
TGTGCCAGCAGCGGGACAGCGAGCTATGGCTACACCTTC
CASSGTASYGYTF
>-|TRBJ1-6|TRBV27|16|many
TGTGCCAGCAGTGGAGAGGTGGGAGGGTATAATTCACCCCTCCACTTT
CASSGEVGGYNSPLHF
>-|TRBJ1-5|TRBV4-2|13|many
TGTGCCAGCAGCCAAGGTCTCAGGCAGCCCCAGCATTTT
CASSQGLRQPQHF
>TRBD1|TRBJ2-7|TRBV3-1|15|many
TGTGCCAGCAGCCCACGTCCGGGACAGGGGTACGAGCAGTACTTC
CASSPRPGQGYEQYF
>TRBD1|TRBJ1-2|TRBV24-1|14|many
TGTGCCACCAGTGACTTTGGACAGGACTATGGCTACACCTTC
CATSDFGQDYGYTF
>-|TRBJ2-2|TRBV20-1|13|many
TGCAGTGCTAGTAACCCGGAAAACGGGGAGCTGTTTTTT
CSASNPENGELFF
>-|TRBJ2-3|TRBV2|14|-
TGTGCCAGCAAGAGGGGGTATAACACAGATACGCAGTATTTT
CASKRGYNTDTQYF
>-|TRBJ2-7|TRBV11-3|16|many
TGTGCCAGCAGCTTAGGATTTTTAGGGACCTCCTACGAGCAGTACTTC
CASSLGFLGTSYEQYF
>-|TRBJ2-7|TRBV7-2|14|-
TGTGCCAGCAGCTATTCCGACAGCCCCTACGAGCAGTACTTC
CASSYSDSPYEQYF
>-|TRBJ2-2|TRBV5-1|16|few
TGCGCCAGCAGCTTGGATGGGCAGGCTAACACCGGGGAGCTGTTTTTT
CASSLDGQANTGELFF
>-|TRBJ1-1|TRBV6-6|13|many
TGTGCCAGCAGTTACTCGAGTAACACTGAAGCTTTCTTT
CASSYSSNTEAFF
>TRBD2|TRBJ2-7|TRBV30|14|many
TGTGCCAGGGGGGGGCTAGCGGGAACCTACGAGCAGTACTTC
CARGGLAGTYEQYF
>-|TRBJ2-1|TRBV7-3|13|many
TGTGCCAGCAGACAAGGACACGGCAATGAGCAGTTCTTC
CASRQGHGNEQFF
>-|TRBJ2-1|TRBV6-1|16|once
TGTGCCAGCAGTGAAGCAAGCCACACCATTTACAATGAGCGGTTCTTC
CASSEASHTIYNERFF
>-|TRBJ2-7|TRBV7-9|15|-
TGTGCCAGCAGCTTACTGCCCGGCCACTCCTACGAGCAGTACTTC
CASSLLPGHSYEQYF
>-|TRBJ1-4|TRBV18|16|many
TGTGCCAGCTCAGCCCAGGAAGCAGCAACTAATGAAAAACTGTTTTTT
CASSAQEAATNEKLFF
>TRBD2|TRBJ2-1|TRBV13|16|once
TGTGCCAGCAGCCCAGCACTAGCGGGGACCTACAATGAGCAGTTCTTC
CASSPALAGTYNEQFF
>-|TRBJ2-1|TRBV2|15|many
TGTGCCAGCAGTGACGGGACGAGACGATACAATGAGCAGTTCTTC
CASSDGTRRYNEQFF
>-|TRBJ1-3|TRBV28|15|many
TGTGCCAGCATGGGTCACCAAGGCTCGGGAAACACCATATATTTT
CASMGHQGSGNTIYF
>TRBD2|TRBJ2-3|TRBV12-3/TRBV12-4|15|many
TGTGCCAGCAGTTCGGGCACGGGGGGAACAGATACGCAGTATTTT
CASSSGTGGTDTQYF
>-|TRBJ2-7|TRBV5-1|11|-
TGCGCCAGCAGCTCTGCGCGCGAGCAGTACTTC
CASSSAREQYF
>TRBD1|TRBJ1-1|TRBV6-5|14|-
TGTGCCAGCAGTTACTCTCCGGGACAGACGGGAGCTTTCTTT
CASSYSPGQTGAFF
>-|TRBJ2-3|TRBV12-3/TRBV12-4|12|many
TGTGCCAGCAGTATTCAACAAGATACGCAGTATTTT
CASSIQQDTQYF
>TRBD1|TRBJ1-2|TRBV24-1|15|few
TGTGCCACCAGTGACCGGGACAGGGTCACTGATGGCTACACCTTC
CATSDRDRVTDGYTF
>-|TRBJ2-2|TRBV2|12|-
TGTGCGCTGAGCAGGTGGTCCGGGGAGCTGTTTTTT
CALSRWSGELFF
>TRBD2|TRBJ2-1|TRBV5-1|17|-
TGCGCCAGCAGCTTGGACGGACTAGCGGGAGTGAGAAATGAGCAGTTCTTC
CASSLDGLAGVRNEQFF
>-|TRBJ2-5|TRBV20-1|13|-
TGCAGTGCTCCGAGACTACTGACTCAGACCCAGTACTTC
CSAPRLLTQTQYF
>-|TRBJ1-3|TRBV3-1|14|many
TGTGCCAGCAGCCAAGGCTTCTCTGGAAACACCATATATTTT
CASSQGFSGNTIYF
>-|TRBJ1-2|TRBV6-1|13|many
TGTGCCAGCAGTCAGGCAGACAACTATGGCTACACCTTC
CASSQADNYGYTF
>TRBD2|TRBJ2-5|TRBV5-1|15|few
TGCGCCAGCAGCTTGCTTGGCGGGGGCCAAGAGACCCAGTACTTC
CASSLLGGGQETQYF
>TRBD1|TRBJ2-7|TRBV27|15|many
TGTGCCAGCAGTTCACCGGGACAGGCATCCTACGAGCAGTACTTC
CASSSPGQASYEQYF
>TRBD1|TRBJ2-7|TRBV2|16|many
TGTGCCAGCAGTGAAGTATGGACAGGGGTTTTATACGAGCAGTACTTC
CASSEVWTGVLYEQYF
>TRBD1|TRBJ1-2|TRBV28|16|-
TGTGCCAGCAGTAACTTGATCGGGACAGCAGACTATGGCTACACCTTC
CASSNLIGTADYGYTF
>-|TRBJ2-2|TRBV6-1|14|few
TGTGCCAGCCAGGGTGGGTCGACCACCGGGGAGCTGTTTTTT
CASQGGSTTGELFF
>-|TRBJ1-5|TRBV14|13|-
TGTGCCAGCAGCCAAGAAAAGAGTCCGCCCCAGCATTTT
CASSQEKSPPQHF
>-|TRBJ1-5|TRBV27|14|few
TGTGCCAGCAGTTTAGGCGGGTTCAATCAGCCCCAGCATTTT
CASSLGGFNQPQHF
>TRBD1|TRBJ1-1|TRBV30|13|many
TGTGCCTGGAGTATGACAGGGGTCACTGAAGCTTTCTTT
CAWSMTGVTEAFF
>-|TRBJ2-3|TRBV3-1|16|many
TGTGCCAGCAGCCCAAGCACCCGGGGAGCCACAGATACGCAGTATTTT
CASSPSTRGATDTQYF